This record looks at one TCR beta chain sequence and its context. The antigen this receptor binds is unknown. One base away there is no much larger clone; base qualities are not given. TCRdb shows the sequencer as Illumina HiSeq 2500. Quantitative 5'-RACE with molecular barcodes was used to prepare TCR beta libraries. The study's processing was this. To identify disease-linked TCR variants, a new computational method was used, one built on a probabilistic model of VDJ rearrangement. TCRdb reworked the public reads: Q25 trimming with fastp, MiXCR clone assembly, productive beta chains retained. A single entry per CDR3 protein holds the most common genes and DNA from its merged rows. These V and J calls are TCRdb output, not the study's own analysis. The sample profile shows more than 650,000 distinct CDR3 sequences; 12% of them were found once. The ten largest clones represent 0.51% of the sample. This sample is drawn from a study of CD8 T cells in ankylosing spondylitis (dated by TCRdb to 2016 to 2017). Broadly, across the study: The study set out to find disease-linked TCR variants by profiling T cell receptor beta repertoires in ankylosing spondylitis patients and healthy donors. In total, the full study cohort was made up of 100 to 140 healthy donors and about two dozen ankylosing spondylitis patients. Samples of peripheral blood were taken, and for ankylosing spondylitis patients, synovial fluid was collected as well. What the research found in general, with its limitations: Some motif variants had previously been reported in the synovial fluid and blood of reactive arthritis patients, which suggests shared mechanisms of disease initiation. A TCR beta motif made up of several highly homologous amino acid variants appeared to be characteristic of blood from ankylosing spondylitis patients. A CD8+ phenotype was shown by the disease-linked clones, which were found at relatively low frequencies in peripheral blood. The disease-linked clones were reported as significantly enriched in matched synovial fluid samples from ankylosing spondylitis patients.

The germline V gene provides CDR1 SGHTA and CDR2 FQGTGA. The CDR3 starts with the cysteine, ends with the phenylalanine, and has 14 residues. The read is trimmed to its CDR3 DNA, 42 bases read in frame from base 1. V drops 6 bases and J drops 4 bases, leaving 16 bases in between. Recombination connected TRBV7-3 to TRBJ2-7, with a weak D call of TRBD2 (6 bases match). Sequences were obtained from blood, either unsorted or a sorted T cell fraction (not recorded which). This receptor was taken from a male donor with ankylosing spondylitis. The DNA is TGTGCCAGCAGGGGCGGAGGGACGAAATACGAGCAGTACTTC. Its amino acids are CASRGGGTKYEQYF.